Shown below are 14 T cell receptor beta chains from a single sample sequenced in a study of blood T cell repertoires in COVID-19 (TCRdb year 2020). The receptor library was made with the immunoSEQ multiplex PCR assay. TCRdb carries this immuneACCESS record with in-frame sequences only. Its versions omit some clonotypes, under half of them owing to an unresolved V gene in the studies checked, with the rest unexplained. This sample lists about 180,000 clones; 65% to 90% were detected once. Of the sample, 13% to 15% is held by the ten largest clones. The specimen sequenced was PBMCs or T cells enriched from blood (not recorded which). The receptors derive from a middle-aged man who had recovered from COVID-19.

This chain joins TRBV7-9 and TRBJ1-2, with D hard to call. Deletions cut 1 base from V and 0 bases from J, with 9 bases between. Per germline, CDR1 SEHNR and CDR2 FQNEAQ (reference sequence). This CDR3 contains 15 residues. In DNA form, the CDR3 reads TGTGCCAGCAGCTTAGAACGGGTCGCTAACTATGGCTACACCTTC. As protein: CASSLERVANYGYTF.

The V gene is TRBV5-5, the J gene TRBJ1-6, with 8 nucleotides matching TRBD1. The ends lost 4 bases at V and 3 bases at J; junction bases unmatched: 6. The CDR3 has 16 amino acids. In germline, CDR1 is SGHKS, CDR2 YYEKEE (reference sequence). CDR3 loop: CASSPGGQGYNSPLHF. CDR3 DNA: TGTGCCAGCAGCCCAGGTGGACAGGGCTATAATTCACCCCTCCACTTT. The whole variable domain, remainder taken from reference TRBV5-5 and TRBJ1-6, is DAGVTQSPTHLIKTRGQQVTLRCSPISGHKSVSWYQQVLGQGPQFIFQYYEKEERGRGNFPDRFSARQFPNYSSELNVNALLLGDSALYLCASSPGGQGYNSPLHFGNGTRLTVT.

In nucleotides, the CDR3 is TGTGCCTGGAGTCCCCTTCAAGAGACCCAGTACTTC. It encodes CAWSPLQETQYF. The chain joins TRBV30 to TRBJ2-5; D gene uncertain. Germline CDR1 reads GTSNPN; CDR2 reads SVGIG (reference sequence). Deletions cut 2 bases from V and 2 bases from J, with 6 bases between. CDR3 length: 12 residues.

V usage is TRBV3-1 (or the pseudogene TRBV3-2) and J usage is TRBJ1-1; a possible D gene is TRBD1 (6 bases). Germline CDR1 LGHDT, CDR2 YNNKEL (reference sequence). The V end was cut by 0 bases, the J end by 5 bases, with 10 bases between. CDR3 size: 14 residues. The CDR3 coding sequence is TGTGCCAGCAGCCAAGAAAACAGGGAGACTGAAGCTTTCTTT. It specifies CASSQENRETEAFF.

The chain uses TRBV5-8 and TRBJ2-7; D is unresolved. This CDR3 region has 15 residues. Trimming took off 0 bases at V and 0 bases at J, with 10 bases between the two ends. Germline lookup yields CDR1 SGHTS and CDR2 YDEGEE. CDR3 protein: CASSLVTSLSYEQYF. Written as DNA, the CDR3 is TGTGCCAGCAGCTTGGTGACTTCCCTCTCCTACGAGCAGTACTTC.

The CDR3 sequence: CASSVDPGGTQPQHF. Here the CDR3 DNA reads TGTGCCAGCAGCGTAGATCCGGGGGGCACTCAGCCCCAGCATTTT. The chain is built from TRBV9 and TRBJ1-5; a possible D gene is TRBD1 (6 bases). Germline assignment: CDR1 SGDLS and CDR2 YYNGEE. V lost 0 bases and J 6 bases, leaving 13 bases between the germline ends. This CDR3 contains 15 residues.

CDR3 coding DNA: TGTGCCAGTAGTACCTCAGAAGGGGGCAACTATGGCTACACCTTC. This sequence encodes CASSTSEGGNYGYTF. The genes are TRBV19 and TRBJ1-2, with 7 bases fitting TRBD1. The germline CDR1 and CDR2 sequences are LNHDA and SQIVND (reference sequence). This CDR3 comprises 15 residues. Unmatched junction bases numbered 7, after V lost 4 bases and J lost 2 bases. Together with reference TRBV19 and TRBJ1-2, the CDR3 gives the full variable domain: DGGITQSPKYLFRKEGQNVTLSCEQNLNHDAMYWYRQDPGQGLRLIYYSQIVNDFQKGDIAEGYSVSREKKESFPLTVTSAQKNPTAFYLCASSTSEGGNYGYTFGSGTRLTVV.

The CDR3 is CASLKGGTGVEDTQYF. The DNA for the CDR3 is TGTGCCAGCCTCAAGGGAGGGACAGGGGTCGAAGATACGCAGTATTTT. V and J are TRBV21-1 and TRBJ2-3; the table's D gene call, TRBD1, was not cross checked with the DNA. TRBV21-1 corresponds to a pseudogene. The CDR3 length is 16 residues.

The V gene is TRBV6-1, the J gene TRBJ2-1, with TRBD2 matching 9 bases. The V segment lost 1 base and the J segment 7 bases; nucleotides outside the gene matches: 14. CDR1 is MNHNS and CDR2 is SASEGT in the germline V gene. The CDR3 has 18 amino acids. The CDR3 nucleotides are TGTGCCAGCAGTGAAGGACGCGGAAGCGGGGGGATTATGAATGAGCAGTTCTTC. As protein: CASSEGRGSGGIMNEQFF.

The chain employs TRBV30 and TRBJ1-1; the D is unclear. The CDR3 is 13 amino acids. V lost 4 bases and J 1 base, leaving 10 bases between the germline ends. Germline values: CDR1 GTSNPN, CDR2 SVGIG (reference sequence). The CDR3 DNA reads as TGTGCCTGGAAGAGGACTGGGAACACTGAAGCTTTCTTT. Amino acids: CAWKRTGNTEAFF.

The CDR3 DNA is TGTGCCAGCATCGGACTAAAGTACAATGAGCAGTTCTTC. It specifies CASIGLKYNEQFF. This chain uses TRBV2 with TRBJ2-1; TRBD2 might be the D (6 bases). The CDR3 covers 13 residues. Germline CDR1 is SNHLY and CDR2 is FYNNEI. The ends were cut back, 7 bases at V and 4 bases at J, with 11 bases in the middle.

Only one count was recorded for this clone. The chain employs TRBV2 and TRBJ2-6; a possible D gene is TRBD2 (5 bases). Germline V lookup: CDR1 SNHLY, CDR2 FYNNEI. Trimming shortened V by 8 bases and J by 0 bases, and 14 bases separated the two germline ends. This CDR3 is built from 16 residues. The CDR3 nucleotides read TGTGCCAGCTCCGGGGAACTAACCTCTGGGGCCAACGTCCTGACTTTC. Translated, it gives CASSGELTSGANVLTF. Looking up the rest from reference TRBV2 and TRBJ2-6 gives the full variable domain: EPEVTQTPSHQVTQMGQEVILRCVPISNHLYFYWYRQILGQKVEFLVSFYNNEISEKSEIFDDQFSVERPDGSNFTLKIRSTKLEDSAMYFCASSGELTSGANVLTFGAGSRLTVL.

This sequence joins TRBV2 and TRBJ2-5; 9 positions agree with TRBD2. The CDR3 spans 16 residues. Germline CDR1 reads SNHLY; CDR2 reads FYNNEI. Trimming at V came to 0 bases and at J to 1 base, leaving 3 bases not matched to a gene. The CDR3, as DNA: TGTGCCAGCAGTGAAGCTAGCGGGGGCGCCCAAGAGACCCAGTACTTC. This sequence encodes CASSEASGGAQETQYF.

The chain recombines TRBV29-1 with TRBJ1-4; a weak D match, TRBD1 (5 bases). The CDR3 totals 15 residues. Trimming removed 0 bases at V and 15 bases at J, with 23 bases between. Germline CDR1 and CDR2: SQVTM and ANQGSEA. DNA for the CDR3: TGCAGCGTTGAAGATCAAATGCGGCAGGGTGGAGGGGTGTTTTTT. Amino acid sequence: CSVEDQMRQGGGVFF.